The clone carrying this T cell receptor beta chain was counted ten times or more. What it binds is unknown. The sample comes from a study of CD8 T cells in ankylosing spondylitis. Overall study results and limits: The study identified a TCR beta motif of eight highly homologous variants that appeared characteristic of ankylosing spondylitis blood.

The CDR3 spans 13 residues. V was shortened by 6 bases and J by 8 bases, with 17 bases between the two germline ends. CDR1 is DFQATT and CDR2 is SNEGSKA in the germline V gene (reference sequence). TCRdb re-analysed the 5' RACE reads in MiXCR, keeping a single row per CDR3 protein. The table includes 300,000 to 350,000 distinct CDR3 sequences, approximately 10% detected once. The J gene is TRBJ2-1, the V gene TRBV20-1; the D is unclear. This receptor was obtained from a female donor with ankylosing spondylitis or in good health (not recorded which). Material for sequencing was blood, either unsorted or a sorted T cell fraction (not recorded which). This CDR3 reads CSANDKEIDEQFF. DNA of the CDR3: TGCAGTGCCAACGACAAGGAGATCGATGAGCAGTTCTTC.